This T cell receptor beta chain emerged from a study of OX40 agonist ivuxolimab in advanced cancers. Baseline, cycle 4 day 1, and cycle 7 day 1 were the blood sampling points. The method was immunoSEQ multiplex PCR; TCRdb's version includes in-frame clones alone and lacks a portion of them. The table records more than 80,000 clones, 90% to 95% of them present only once. The V gene's germline CDR1 is LGHNT and CDR2 FRNRAP. V was trimmed by 0 bases and J by 8 bases, leaving 4 bases between them. This CDR3 comprises 12 residues. The sequence derives from an adult with an advanced solid tumor such as melanoma, head and neck, liver or kidney cancer. The J gene is TRBJ2-2, the V gene TRBV12-5; D call uncertain. Here the sequenced sample was CD4+ or CD8+ T cells sorted from blood, taken in a trial of the OX40 agonist ivuxolimab. For the CDR3, the DNA is TGTGCTAGTGGTTTGGTACAAGGGGAGCTGTTTTTT. It translates to CASGLVQGELFF.